This T cell receptor beta chain was sequenced for a study of blood T cells in healthy people across ages. The overall study: Capture via template switching afforded approximately one barcoded beta molecule per two T cells. Notes on the study in general: As age increased, TCR beta diversity per million T cells fell in a roughly linear fashion. Diversity was estimated from one million T cells, and these estimates were considered underestimates.

This CDR3 has 13 residues. Trimming stripped 6 bases from V and 5 bases from J, with 11 bases between. Alongside a J-beta primer mix, a sample-barcoded 5' primer served in a second PCR lasting about 7 to 12 cycles. The template-switch adaptor was a 5' adaptor with 12 random nucleotides. It tagged each cDNA molecule. One entry per CDR3 protein, called by TCRdb with MiXCR from the 5' RACE reads. Counted here are about 720,000 distinct CDR3 sequences, approximately 21% occurring once; the ten biggest clones make up around a fifth. In this sample, this clonotype turned up many times. Antigen specificity is unknown.

Sequenced input: blood. The chain has TRBV12-3 or TRBV12-4 and TRBJ2-1, with D unresolved. The source is a man in his 70s in good health. The CDR3 DNA follows: TGTGCCAGCAGCCCCGACTGGGACAATGAGCAGTTCTTC. It translates to CASSPDWDNEQFF.